This TCR beta chain derives from a study of T cell responses to AZD1222 COVID-19 vaccine. Regarding the study as a whole: Close to half of all spike-specific TCRs reportedly target regions of the variants that are unmutated. Sampling captured repertoires only after the peak T cell response.

Second-dose schedules of about 4 or about 12 weeks were combined. The V gene's germline CDR1 is MRHNA and CDR2 SNTAGT. This CDR3 contains 16 residues. V lost 3 bases, J lost 5 bases, and 7 bases stayed unmatched. Remarks on this clone: Its antigen remains unidentified.

Assay used: immunoSEQ multiplex PCR; TCRdb lists only in-frame clones, some missing. Seen here are approximately 150,000 clones, roughly 89% observed once, and the top ten hold 0.85% to 1.1%. The clonotype comes from an adult who received the AZD1222 COVID-19 vaccine. The chain joins TRBV6-4 to TRBJ2-3; TRBD2 matches at 11 bases. The material sequenced was peripheral blood, taken 28 days after the second AZD1222 dose. For the CDR3, the DNA is TGTGCCAGCAGTGAAGGTAGCGGGGGGGCCGGAGATACGCAGTATTTT. Residues: CASSEGSGGAGDTQYF.